A single sample gave rise to the 2 T cell receptor beta chains below, sequenced in a study of blood T cell repertoires in COVID-19. Sequencing was performed with immunoSEQ multiplex PCR; in TCRdb, only in-frame clones are kept and a portion is missing. The sample has 87,000 or so clones; approximately 89% are singletons. Source material: peripheral blood. Source of these receptors: a human donor with acute or convalescent COVID-19. The donor label of this sample is uncertain.

The rearrangement links TRBV18 to TRBJ2-2; TRBD1 agrees at 10 bases. The CDR3 is 16 residues long. The V gene's germline CDR1 is KGHSH and CDR2 LQKENI. V gave up 4 bases and J gave up 5 bases; unmatched junction bases: 7. CDR3 in amino acids: CASSRQGQGSTGELFF. CDR3 nucleotide sequence: TGTGCCAGCTCACGGCAGGGACAGGGGAGTACCGGGGAGCTGTTTTTT.

The chain links TRBV6-5 to TRBJ2-7, with D perhaps TRBD1 (6 bases). The CDR3 length is 16 residues. Germline values: CDR1 MNHEY, CDR2 SVGAGI. V dropped 2 bases and J dropped 4 bases, with 18 bases sitting between them. The CDR3 coding sequence is TGTGCCAGCAGTTACGGGGACAACCAGAGGGATTACGAGCAGTACTTC. Its protein product is CASSYGDNQRDYEQYF.